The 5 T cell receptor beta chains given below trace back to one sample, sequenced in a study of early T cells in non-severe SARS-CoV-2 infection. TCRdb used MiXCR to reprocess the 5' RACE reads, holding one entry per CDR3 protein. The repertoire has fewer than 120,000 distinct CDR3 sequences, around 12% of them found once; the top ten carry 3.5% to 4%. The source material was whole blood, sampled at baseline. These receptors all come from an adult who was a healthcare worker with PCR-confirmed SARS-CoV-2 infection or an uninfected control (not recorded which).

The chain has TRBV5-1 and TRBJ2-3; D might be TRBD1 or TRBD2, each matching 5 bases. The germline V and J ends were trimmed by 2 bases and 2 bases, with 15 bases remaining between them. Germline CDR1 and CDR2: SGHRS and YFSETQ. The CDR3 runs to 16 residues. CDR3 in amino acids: CASSFSGARDTDTQYF. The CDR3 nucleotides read TGCGCCAGCAGCTTTTCCGGGGCGAGAGACACAGATACGCAGTATTTT.

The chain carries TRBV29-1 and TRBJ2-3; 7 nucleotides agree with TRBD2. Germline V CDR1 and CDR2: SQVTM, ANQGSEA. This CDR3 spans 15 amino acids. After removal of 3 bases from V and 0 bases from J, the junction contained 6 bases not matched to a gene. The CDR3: CSVEGSGPSTDTQYF. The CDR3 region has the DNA TGCAGCGTTGAGGGTAGCGGGCCAAGCACAGATACGCAGTATTTT.

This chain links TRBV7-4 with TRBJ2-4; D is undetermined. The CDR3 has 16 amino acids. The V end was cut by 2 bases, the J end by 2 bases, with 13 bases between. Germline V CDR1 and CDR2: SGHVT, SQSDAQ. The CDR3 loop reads CASSLISQKPKNIQYF. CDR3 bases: TGTGCCAGCAGCTTAATAAGCCAAAAACCCAAAAACATTCAGTACTTC.

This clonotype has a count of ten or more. DNA for the CDR3: TGTGCCAGCAGCTACTCTCCGACGGGGGGCTATCGGTACGAGCAGTACTTC. It yields the protein CASSYSPTGGYRYEQYF. The rearrangement uses TRBV7-2 and TRBJ2-7, with a tentative D call TRBD2 (7 bases). The CDR3 has 17 residues. Between the trimmed V and J ends, which lost 4 bases and 4 bases, there was a span of 23 bases. CDR1 is SGHTA, CDR2 FQGNSA, per germline.

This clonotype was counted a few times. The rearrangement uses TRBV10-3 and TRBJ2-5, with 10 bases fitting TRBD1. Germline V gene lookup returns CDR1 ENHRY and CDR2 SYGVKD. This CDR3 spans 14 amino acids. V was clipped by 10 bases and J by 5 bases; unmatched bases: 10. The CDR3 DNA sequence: TGTGCCACCCTCGACAGGGGGCAGGGGGAGACCCAGTACTTC. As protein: CATLDRGQGETQYF.